The sequence of this TCR beta chain was determined in a study of beta chain features in type 1 diabetes. Study-wide results and limits: Using cDNA template may skew counts toward highly expressing activated cells. There were fewer insertions and more deletions at the VDJ junctions of type 1 diabetes patients.

The CDR3 runs 10 residues. The V gene end was trimmed by 11 bases and the J gene end by 4 bases; junction bases not matched to a gene: 2. Per germline, CDR1 MGHDK and CDR2 SYGVNS. The investigators reverse transcribed all of the isolated RNA, so they sequenced expressed TCRB transcripts. Method: immunoSEQ multiplex PCR; TCRdb's copy keeps in-frame clones and lacks some. This sample has 300,000 to 450,000 clones, with 15% to 20% found just once. In the case of this clone: The antigen remains unidentified.

Markers CD45RO/CCR7/CD25/CD127/CD95/CD27 served to sort CD4+ naive, central memory, regulatory and stem cell-like memory cells. The chain couples TRBV25-1 to TRBJ2-7, with 7 bases aligning to TRBD2. The clonotype originates from a woman under 30 in good health. The material sequenced was naive CD4+ T cells from blood. The CDR3 is CAAGGYEQYF. For the CDR3, the DNA is TGTGCCGCCGGGGGGTACGAGCAGTACTTC.